This TCR beta chain comes out of a study of T-cell memory formation after mild COVID-19. Study-wide points: The finding that pre-infection memory included some responding clones suggested that cross-reactive memory joined. Later expanders leaned CD4+, whereas clones that contracted between day 15 and 85 were balanced CD4/CD8.

Trimming cost V 6 bases and J 9 bases; bases outside gene matches: 12. The V gene's germline CDR1 is KGHSH and CDR2 LQKENI. The CDR3 length is 15 residues. TCRdb ran MiXCR on the 5' RACE reads and lists one entry per CDR3 protein. The repertoire consists of approximately 300,000 distinct CDR3 sequences, with 15% to 20% occurring once and the leading ten covering around 23%. With respect to this clonotype: The antigen remains undetermined.

The sequenced sample consisted of PBMCs or a T cell subset sorted from them (not recorded which). This TCR came from a man aged 18 to 30 who had mild COVID-19 (a few samples of this study predate the infection). Cell type and time point are not known. The genes are TRBV18 and TRBJ2-1; TRBD2 agrees at 9 bases. The CDR3 DNA is TGTGCCAGCTCCCTCCGGCGGGGGGGAGATAGTGAGCAGTTCTTC. Protein sequence: CASSLRRGGDSEQFF.